A selection of T cell receptor beta chains follows, all from one sample in a study of T cell responses to AZD1222 COVID-19 vaccine. Sequenced by immunoSEQ multiplex PCR; TCRdb stores in-frame clones only, minus some. The data show about 100,000 clones, 87% seen once. Sequencing was performed on peripheral blood, taken 28 days after the second AZD1222 dose. The receptors derive from an adult who received the AZD1222 COVID-19 vaccine. CDR3s include the opening cysteine and the closing phenylalanine or tryptophan. The D gene is left open where the match is weak. Expanded clones get a size class; other rows say once, few or many, or leave the size out.

TRBV7-7	-	TRBJ2-2	-	CASSFPNTGELFF	TGTGCTAGCAGCTTCCCGAACACCGGGGAGCTGTTTTTT
TRBV5-6	-	TRBJ2-7	-	CASSLGTLEQYF	TGTGCCAGCAGCTTAGGGACCCTCGAGCAGTACTTC
TRBV5-8	-	TRBJ1-5	once	CASSPRVTSNQPQHF	TGTGCCAGCAGTCCCAGGGTGACGAGCAATCAGCCCCAGCATTTT
TRBV6-6	-	TRBJ1-5	-	CASSARGGGGNQPQHF	TGTGCCAGCAGTGCCAGAGGCGGGGGAGGCAATCAGCCCCAGCATTTT
TRBV2	-	TRBJ1-2	-	CASRAPGTPNYGYTF	TGTGCCAGCAGGGCCCCCGGGACACCTAACTATGGCTACACCTTC
TRBV10-1	-	TRBJ2-7	-	CASRGDNYEQYF	TGCGCCAGCAGGGGGGACAACTACGAGCAGTACTTC
TRBV25-1	-	TRBJ2-4	-	CASSGAGALGNIQYF	TGTGCCAGCAGCGGCGCCGGCGCCTTGGGGAACATTCAGTACTTC
TRBV30	-	TRBJ2-3	-	CAWSTRGGSTDTQYF	TGTGCCTGGTCAACTAGGGGGGGTTCAACAGATACGCAGTATTTT
TRBV6-1	-	TRBJ2-7	once	CASSEEAGFYEQYF	TGTGCCAGCAGTGAAGAGGCAGGGTTCTACGAGCAGTACTTC
TRBV5-4	-	TRBJ1-1	few	CASSWPTGSTEAFF	TGTGCCAGCAGCTGGCCGACGGGGAGCACTGAAGCTTTCTTT
TRBV2	-	TRBJ2-7	-	CASSEGSQEFSYEQYF	TGTGCCAGCAGTGAAGGATCCCAGGAATTCTCCTACGAGCAGTACTTC
TRBV28	-	TRBJ1-4	once	CASSLYVGRGNEKLFF	TGTGCCAGCAGTTTATACGTCGGTCGGGGTAATGAAAAACTGTTTTTT
TRBV7-9	-	TRBJ1-5	-	CASSLAAGSGHASPQHF	TGTGCCAGCAGCTTAGCGGCTGGGTCGGGACACGCATCGCCCCAGCATTTT
TRBV9	-	TRBJ1-2	-	CASSVDANYGYTF	TGTGCCAGCAGCGTAGACGCGAACTATGGCTACACCTTC
TRBV5-6	-	TRBJ2-2	-	CASSLELTGELFF	TGTGCCAGCAGCTTGGAATTAACCGGGGAGCTGTTTTTT
TRBV4-2	-	TRBJ1-2	-	CASSQVARNYGYTF	TGTGCCAGCAGCCAAGTGGCCAGGAACTATGGCTACACCTTC
TRBV29-1	TRBD1	TRBJ1-2	-	CSSSGGGYGYTF	TGCAGCAGTTCAGGGGGCGGTTATGGCTACACCTTC
TRBV5-6	TRBD1	TRBJ1-6	few	CASSLRDRDSPLHF	TGTGCCAGCAGCCTGCGGGACAGGGACTCACCCCTCCACTTT
TRBV15	-	TRBJ2-1	-	CATSRDKGAGANNEQFF	TGTGCCACCAGCAGAGATAAGGGGGCGGGGGCGAACAATGAGCAGTTCTTC
TRBV7-2	TRBD1	TRBJ1-1	-	CASSHSGTGNTEAFF	TGTGCCAGCAGCCATTCCGGGACAGGGAACACTGAAGCTTTCTTT
TRBV7-2	TRBD1	TRBJ1-4	once	CASSLDRGTATNEKLFF	TGTGCCAGCAGCTTGGACAGGGGCACGGCAACTAATGAAAAACTGTTTTTT
TRBV6-1	-	TRBJ2-7	few	CASSEDRVLSYEQYF	TGTGCCAGCAGTGAAGATCGGGTTCTGTCCTACGAGCAGTACTTC
TRBV6-1	-	TRBJ2-1	-	CASSERGLVGEQFF	TGTGCCAGCAGTGAAAGGGGGTTGGTGGGTGAGCAGTTCTTC
TRBV6-6	-	TRBJ1-4	-	CASRPRTGNNEKLFF	TGTGCCAGCAGGCCGAGGACCGGGAATAATGAAAAACTGTTTTTT
TRBV3-1/TRBV3-2	-	TRBJ2-2	-	CASSQNTGTNTGELFF	TGTGCCAGCAGCCAAAACACAGGGACGAACACCGGGGAGCTGTTTTTT
TRBV27	TRBD1	TRBJ1-1	-	CASSFGTGRLNTEAFF	TGTGCCAGCAGTTTTGGGACAGGGAGACTGAACACTGAAGCTTTCTTT
TRBV19	-	TRBJ1-5	-	CASSIEGSSGQPQHF	TGTGCCAGTAGTATAGAAGGGTCCTCTGGTCAGCCCCAGCATTTT
TRBV11-3	TRBD2	TRBJ2-1	-	CASSPGLAGDIYNEQFF	TGTGCCAGCAGCCCAGGACTAGCGGGGGATATCTACAATGAGCAGTTCTTC
TRBV19	-	TRBJ1-2	-	CASTQDSSSINYGYTF	TGTGCCAGTACCCAGGACAGCAGTTCTATCAACTATGGCTACACCTTC
TRBV19	TRBD1	TRBJ2-1	-	CASNPSGGSYNEQFF	TGTGCCAGTAATCCATCAGGGGGCTCCTACAATGAGCAGTTCTTC
TRBV5-1	-	TRBJ2-7	-	CASSPQGGNYEQYF	TGCGCCAGCAGCCCACAGGGAGGCAACTACGAGCAGTACTTC
TRBV29-1	TRBD1	TRBJ2-1	-	CSVSGTGGYGEQFF	TGCAGCGTTTCCGGGACAGGGGGTTATGGTGAGCAGTTCTTC
TRBV6-5	TRBD1	TRBJ1-2	-	CASRAGQGNGYTF	TGTGCCAGCAGGGCCGGACAGGGTAATGGCTACACCTTC
TRBV13	-	TRBJ2-5	-	CASSLQETQYF	TGTGCCAGCAGCTTGCAAGAGACCCAGTACTTC
TRBV11-2	-	TRBJ1-6	-	CASSPTDGRDNSPLHF	TGTGCCAGCAGCCCAACGGACGGGAGGGATAATTCACCCCTCCACTTT
TRBV5-1	TRBD2	TRBJ2-1	-	CASSPALAGAYNEQFF	TGCGCCAGCAGCCCCGCCCTAGCGGGGGCCTACAATGAGCAGTTCTTC
TRBV7-4	-	TRBJ1-4	-	CASSLSGPGNEKLFF	TGTGCCAGCAGCTTATCGGGTCCAGGTAATGAAAAACTGTTTTTT
TRBV9	-	TRBJ1-6	-	CASSVDGGLGSPLHF	TGTGCCAGCAGCGTAGATGGGGGGCTCGGTTCACCCCTCCACTTT
TRBV10-1	-	TRBJ2-2	-	CASSRGVGSTGELFF	TGCGCCAGCAGCCGCGGAGTTGGGAGCACCGGGGAGCTGTTTTTT
TRBV19	-	TRBJ2-5	-	CASSPTGQETQYF	TGTGCCAGTAGTCCCACAGGGCAAGAGACCCAGTACTTC
TRBV7-2	-	TRBJ1-1	-	CASSLAAGATEAFF	TGTGCCAGCAGCTTAGCCGCCGGGGCCACTGAAGCTTTCTTT
TRBV7-6	-	TRBJ1-6	-	CASSLEVAESYNSPLHF	TGTGCCAGCAGCTTAGAGGTCGCGGAGAGTTATAATTCACCCCTCCACTTT
TRBV18	-	TRBJ1-2	-	CASSPSAGVSRGYTF	TGTGCCAGCTCACCCTCCGCCGGGGTATCAAGGGGCTACACCTTC
TRBV27	-	TRBJ1-2	-	CASALGGTLNYGYTF	TGTGCCAGCGCGTTGGGAGGGACCCTTAACTATGGCTACACCTTC
TRBV4-3	TRBD1	TRBJ2-6	-	CASSQDGDSSGANVLTF	TGCGCCAGCAGCCAAGATGGGGACAGCTCTGGGGCCAACGTCCTGACTTTC
TRBV7-8	-	TRBJ1-6	-	CASSVGRLSSYNSPLHF	TGTGCCAGCAGCGTCGGACGGCTGAGCTCCTATAATTCACCCCTCCACTTT
TRBV7-2	TRBD2	TRBJ2-1	-	CASRTTGGPGNEQFF	TGTGCCAGCAGGACCACGGGGGGGCCTGGGAATGAGCAGTTCTTC
TRBV5-4	TRBD2	TRBJ2-1	-	CASSLGRSGGNNEQFF	TGTGCCAGCAGCTTGGGCCGTAGCGGGGGGAACAATGAGCAGTTCTTC
TRBV28	-	TRBJ2-1	-	CASSFWGNRWFF	TGTGCCAGCAGTTTCTGGGGGAATAGGTGGTTCTTC
TRBV29-1	-	TRBJ2-7	-	CSVEGRGPSYEQYF	TGCAGCGTTGAAGGGCGCGGTCCCTCCTACGAGCAGTACTTC
TRBV2	-	TRBJ2-7	-	CASGFSYEQYF	TGTGCCAGTGGATTCTCCTACGAGCAGTACTTC
TRBV28	-	TRBJ1-2	-	CASSPGSQPYGYTF	TGTGCCAGCAGCCCAGGATCCCAACCCTATGGCTACACCTTC
TRBV7-9	TRBD1	TRBJ1-3	-	CASSPPGQGIGNTIYF	TGTGCCAGCAGCCCGCCGGGACAGGGGATTGGAAACACCATATATTTT
TRBV6-5	-	TRBJ2-7	few	CASRVERTYEQYF	TGTGCCAGCAGAGTAGAGCGGACCTACGAGCAGTACTTC